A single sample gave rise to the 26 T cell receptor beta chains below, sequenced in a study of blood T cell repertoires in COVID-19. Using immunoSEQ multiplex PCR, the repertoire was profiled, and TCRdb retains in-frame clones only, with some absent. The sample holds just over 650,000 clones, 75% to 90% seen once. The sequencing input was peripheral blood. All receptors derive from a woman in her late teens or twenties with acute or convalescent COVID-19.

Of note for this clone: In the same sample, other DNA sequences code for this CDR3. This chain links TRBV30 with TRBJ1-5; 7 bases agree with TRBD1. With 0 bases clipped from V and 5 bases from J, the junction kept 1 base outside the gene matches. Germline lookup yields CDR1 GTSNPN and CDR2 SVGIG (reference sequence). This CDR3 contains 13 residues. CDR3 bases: TGTGCCTGGAGTGTCAGGGGGGATCAGCCCCAGCATTTT. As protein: CAWSVRGDQPQHF.

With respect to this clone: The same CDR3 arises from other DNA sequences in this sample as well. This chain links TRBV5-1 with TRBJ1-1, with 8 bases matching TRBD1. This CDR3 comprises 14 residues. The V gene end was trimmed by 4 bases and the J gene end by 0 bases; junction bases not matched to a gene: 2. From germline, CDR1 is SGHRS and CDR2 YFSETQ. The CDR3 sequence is CASSRTGMNTEAFF. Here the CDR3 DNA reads TGCGCCAGCAGCAGGACAGGGATGAACACTGAAGCTTTCTTT.

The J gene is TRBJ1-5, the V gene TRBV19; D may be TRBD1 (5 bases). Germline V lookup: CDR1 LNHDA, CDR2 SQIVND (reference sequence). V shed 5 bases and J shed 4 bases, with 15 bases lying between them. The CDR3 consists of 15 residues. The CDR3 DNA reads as TGTGCCAGTAGTTTAGGAGAACAGGCAAATCAGCCCCAGCATTTT. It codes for CASSLGEQANQPQHF.

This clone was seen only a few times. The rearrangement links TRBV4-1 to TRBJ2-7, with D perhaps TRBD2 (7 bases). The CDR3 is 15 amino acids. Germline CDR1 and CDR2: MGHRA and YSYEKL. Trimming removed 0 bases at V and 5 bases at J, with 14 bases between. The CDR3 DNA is TGCGCCAGCAGCCAAGATTTGTTAGGGGGGGACGAGCAGTACTTC. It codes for CASSQDLLGGDEQYF.

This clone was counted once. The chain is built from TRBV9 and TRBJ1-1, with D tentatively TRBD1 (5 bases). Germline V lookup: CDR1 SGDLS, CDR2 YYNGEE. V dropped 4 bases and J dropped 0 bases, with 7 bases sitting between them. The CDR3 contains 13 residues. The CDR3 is CASSLTVNTEAFF. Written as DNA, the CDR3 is TGTGCCAGCAGCTTGACAGTGAACACTGAAGCTTTCTTT.

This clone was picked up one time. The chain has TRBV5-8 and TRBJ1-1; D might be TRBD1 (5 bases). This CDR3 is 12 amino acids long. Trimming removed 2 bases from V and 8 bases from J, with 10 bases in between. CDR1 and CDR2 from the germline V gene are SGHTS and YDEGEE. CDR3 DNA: TGTGCCAGCAGCTTCGGGAGGGGAGAAGCTTTCTTT. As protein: CASSFGRGEAFF. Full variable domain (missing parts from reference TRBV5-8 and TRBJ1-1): EAGVTQSPTHLIKTRGQQATLRCSPISGHTSVYWYQQALGLGLQFLLWYDEGEERNRGNFPPRFSGRQFPNYSSELNVNALELEDSALYLCASSFGRGEAFFGQGTRLTVV.

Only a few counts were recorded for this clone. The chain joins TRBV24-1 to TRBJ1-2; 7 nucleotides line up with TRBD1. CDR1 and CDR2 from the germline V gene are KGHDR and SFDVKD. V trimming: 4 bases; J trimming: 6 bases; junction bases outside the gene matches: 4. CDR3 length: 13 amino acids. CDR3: CATSERGRDGYTF. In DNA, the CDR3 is TGTGCCACCAGTGAAAGGGGGCGGGATGGCTACACCTTC.

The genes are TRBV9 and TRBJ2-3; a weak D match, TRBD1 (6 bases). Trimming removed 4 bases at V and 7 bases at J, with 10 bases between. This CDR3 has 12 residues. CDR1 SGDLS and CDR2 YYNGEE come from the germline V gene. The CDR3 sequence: CASSPGTNTQYF. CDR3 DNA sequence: TGTGCCAGCAGCCCCGGGACAAATACGCAGTATTTT.

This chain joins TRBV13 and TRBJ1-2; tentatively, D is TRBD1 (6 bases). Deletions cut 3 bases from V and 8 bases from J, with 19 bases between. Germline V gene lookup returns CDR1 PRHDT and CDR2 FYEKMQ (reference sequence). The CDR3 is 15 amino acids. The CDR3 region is CASSFLGGQIIGYTF. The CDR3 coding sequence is TGTGCCAGCAGCTTCTTGGGCGGACAGATAATAGGCTACACCTTC.

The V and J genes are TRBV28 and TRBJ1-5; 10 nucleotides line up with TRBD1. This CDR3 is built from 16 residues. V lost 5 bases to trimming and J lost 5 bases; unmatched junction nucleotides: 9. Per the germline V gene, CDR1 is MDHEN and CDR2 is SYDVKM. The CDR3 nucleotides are TGTGCCAGCAGTGATCCGACCGGGACAGGGGATCAGCCCCAGCATTTT. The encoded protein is CASSDPTGTGDQPQHF.

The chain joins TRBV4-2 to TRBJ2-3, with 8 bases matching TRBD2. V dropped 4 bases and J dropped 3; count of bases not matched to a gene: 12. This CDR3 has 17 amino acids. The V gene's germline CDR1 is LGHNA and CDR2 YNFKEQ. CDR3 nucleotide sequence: TGTGCCAGCAGCCCACACGGACTCGGCGGGGGGACAGATACGCAGTATTTT. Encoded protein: CASSPHGLGGGTDTQYF.

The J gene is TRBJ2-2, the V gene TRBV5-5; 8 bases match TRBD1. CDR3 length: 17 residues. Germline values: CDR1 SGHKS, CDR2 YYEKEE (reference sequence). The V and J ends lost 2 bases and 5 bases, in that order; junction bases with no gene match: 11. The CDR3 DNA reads TGTGCCAGCAGCTTTGGACAGGGCATCGGTACTACCGGGGAGCTGTTTTTT. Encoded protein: CASSFGQGIGTTGELFF.

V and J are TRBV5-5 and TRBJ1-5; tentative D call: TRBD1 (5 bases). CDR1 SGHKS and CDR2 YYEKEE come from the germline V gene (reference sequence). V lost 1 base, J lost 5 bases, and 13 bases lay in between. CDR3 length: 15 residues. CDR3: CASSLSGSLYQPQHF. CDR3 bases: TGTGCCAGCAGCTTGTCAGGGTCTTTGTATCAGCCCCAGCATTTT.

CDR3 protein: CAWSGAGAEETQYF. DNA for the CDR3: TGTGCCTGGAGTGGAGCGGGGGCTGAAGAGACCCAGTACTTC. The rearrangement uses TRBV30 and TRBJ2-5, with 8 bases matching TRBD2. V was clipped by 1 base and J by 3 bases; unmatched bases: 4. CDR3 length equals 14 residues. Germline CDR1 GTSNPN, CDR2 SVGIG (reference sequence).

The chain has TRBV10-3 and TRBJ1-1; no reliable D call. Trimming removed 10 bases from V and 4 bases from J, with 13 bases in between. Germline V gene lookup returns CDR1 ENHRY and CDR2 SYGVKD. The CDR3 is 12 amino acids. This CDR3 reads CATRRGGTEAFF. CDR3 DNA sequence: TGTGCCACCCGCCGGGGAGGCACTGAAGCTTTCTTT.

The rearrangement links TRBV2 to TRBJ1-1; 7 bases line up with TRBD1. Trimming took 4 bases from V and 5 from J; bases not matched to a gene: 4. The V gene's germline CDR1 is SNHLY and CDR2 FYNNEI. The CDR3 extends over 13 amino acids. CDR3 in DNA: TGTGCCAGCAGTGGGGACAGTTTAACTGAAGCTTTCTTT. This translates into CASSGDSLTEAFF. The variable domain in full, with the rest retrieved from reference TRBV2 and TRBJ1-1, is EPEVTQTPSHQVTQMGQEVILRCVPISNHLYFYWYRQILGQKVEFLVSFYNNEISEKSEIFDDQFSVERPDGSNFTLKIRSTKLEDSAMYFCASSGDSLTEAFFGQGTRLTVV.

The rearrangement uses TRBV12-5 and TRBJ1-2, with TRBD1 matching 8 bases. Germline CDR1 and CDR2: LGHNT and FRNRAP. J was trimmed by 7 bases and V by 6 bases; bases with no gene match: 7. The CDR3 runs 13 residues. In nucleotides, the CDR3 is TGTGCTAGTGGCCCACGGGACAGGCTTGGCTACACCTTC. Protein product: CASGPRDRLGYTF.

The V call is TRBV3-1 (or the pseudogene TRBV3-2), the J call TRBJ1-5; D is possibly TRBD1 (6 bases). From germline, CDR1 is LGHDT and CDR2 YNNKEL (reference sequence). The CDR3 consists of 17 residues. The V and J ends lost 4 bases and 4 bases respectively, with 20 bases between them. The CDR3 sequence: CASSPRSQAQGNQPQHF. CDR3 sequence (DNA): TGTGCCAGCAGCCCGAGATCCCAAGCTCAGGGGAATCAGCCCCAGCATTTT.

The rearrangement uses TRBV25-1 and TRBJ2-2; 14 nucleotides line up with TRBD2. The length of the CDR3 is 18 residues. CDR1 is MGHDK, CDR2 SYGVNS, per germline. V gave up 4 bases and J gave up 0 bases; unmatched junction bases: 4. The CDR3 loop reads CASSGTSGGPANTGELFF. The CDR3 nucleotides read TGTGCCAGCAGTGGGACTAGCGGGGGGCCCGCGAACACCGGGGAGCTGTTTTTT.

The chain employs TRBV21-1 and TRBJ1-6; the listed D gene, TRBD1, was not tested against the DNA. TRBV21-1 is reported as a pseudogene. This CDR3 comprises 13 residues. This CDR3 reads CASSKDTPSPLHF. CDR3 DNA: TGTGCCAGCAGCAAGGACACACCCTCACCCCTCCACTTT.

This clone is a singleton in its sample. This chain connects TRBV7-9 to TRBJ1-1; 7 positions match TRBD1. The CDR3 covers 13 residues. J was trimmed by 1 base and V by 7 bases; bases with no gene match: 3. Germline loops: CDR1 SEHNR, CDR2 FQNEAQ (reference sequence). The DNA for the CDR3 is TGTGCCAGCAAAAGGGGGCAGAACACTGAAGCTTTCTTT. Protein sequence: CASKRGQNTEAFF. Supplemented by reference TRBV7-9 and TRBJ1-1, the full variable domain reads DTGVSQNPRHKITKRGQNVTFRCDPISEHNRLYWYRQTLGQGPEFLTYFQNEAQLEKSRLLSDRFSAERPKGSFSTLEIQRTEQGDSAMYLCASKRGQNTEAFFGQGTRLTVV.

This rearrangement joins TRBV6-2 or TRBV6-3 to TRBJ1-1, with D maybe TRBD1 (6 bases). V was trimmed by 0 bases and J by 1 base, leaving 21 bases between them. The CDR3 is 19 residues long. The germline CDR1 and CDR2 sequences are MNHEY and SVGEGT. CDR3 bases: TGTGCCAGCAGTTACTCGAAGTTTCAACAGGGAGGGACGAACACTGAAGCTTTCTTT. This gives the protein CASSYSKFQQGGTNTEAFF.

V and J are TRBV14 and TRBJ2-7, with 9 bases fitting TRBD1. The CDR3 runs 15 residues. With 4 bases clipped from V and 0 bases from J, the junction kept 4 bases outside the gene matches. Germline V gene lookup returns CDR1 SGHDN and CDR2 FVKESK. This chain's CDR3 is CASSLGQGPSYEQYF. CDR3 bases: TGTGCCAGCAGCCTCGGACAGGGGCCCTCCTACGAGCAGTACTTC.

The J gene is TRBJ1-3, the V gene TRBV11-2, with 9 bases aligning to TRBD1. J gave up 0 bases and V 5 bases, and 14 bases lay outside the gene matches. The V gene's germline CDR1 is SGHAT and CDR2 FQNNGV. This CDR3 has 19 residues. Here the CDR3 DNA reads TGTGCCAGCAGCCCAGTCCCGGGACAGGGACCAAGCTCTGGAAACACCATATATTTT. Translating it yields CASSPVPGQGPSSGNTIYF.

CDR3 sequence (DNA): TGTGCCAGCACGGACTCCGAAGGCACTGAAGCTTTCTTT. This gives the protein CASTDSEGTEAFF. This rearrangement joins TRBV12-3 or TRBV12-4 to TRBJ1-1; D call uncertain. The CDR3 spans 13 residues. V lost 7 bases, J lost 4 bases, and 13 bases lay in between.

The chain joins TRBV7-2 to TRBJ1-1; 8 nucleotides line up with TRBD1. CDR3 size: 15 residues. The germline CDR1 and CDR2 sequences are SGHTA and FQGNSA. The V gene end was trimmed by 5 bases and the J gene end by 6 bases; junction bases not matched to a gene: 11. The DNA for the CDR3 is TGTGCCAGCAGCGTAAACAGGGGGGTTTACTCTGAAGCTTTCTTT. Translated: CASSVNRGVYSEAFF.